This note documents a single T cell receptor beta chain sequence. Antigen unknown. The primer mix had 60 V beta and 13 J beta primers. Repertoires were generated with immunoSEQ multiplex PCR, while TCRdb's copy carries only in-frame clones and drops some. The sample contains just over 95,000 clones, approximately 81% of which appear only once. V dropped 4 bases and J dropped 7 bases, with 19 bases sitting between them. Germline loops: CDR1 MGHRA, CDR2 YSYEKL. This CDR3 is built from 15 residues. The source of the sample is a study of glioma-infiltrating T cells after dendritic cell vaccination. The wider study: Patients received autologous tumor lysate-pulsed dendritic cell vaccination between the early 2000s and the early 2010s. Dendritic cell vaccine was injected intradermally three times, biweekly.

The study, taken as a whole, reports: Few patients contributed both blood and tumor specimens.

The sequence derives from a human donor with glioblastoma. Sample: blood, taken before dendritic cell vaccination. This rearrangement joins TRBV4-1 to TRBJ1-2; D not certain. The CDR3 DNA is TGCGCCAGCAGCCCCGCCGGAGTCTTCTCCGGTGGCTACACCTTC. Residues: CASSPAGVFSGGYTF.